This is a list of T cell receptor beta chains from one sample in a study of CD8 T cells in ankylosing spondylitis. TCRdb processed the 5' RACE reads anew with MiXCR; each CDR3 protein has one entry. The data contain 800,000 to 900,000 distinct CDR3 sequences, 12% of them seen just once; the ten biggest clones take up just over 0.5%. The sequencing input was blood, either unsorted or a sorted T cell fraction (not recorded which). These receptors were collected from a male donor with ankylosing spondylitis. CDR3s leave out the opening cysteine and the closing phenylalanine or tryptophan.

v_call	j_call	cdr3_length	cdr3_aa
TRBV5-6	TRBJ1-1	12	ASRGLGANTEAF
TRBV11-3	TRBJ2-1	14	ASSFLAGAEYNEQF
TRBV6-1	TRBJ1-2	13	ASSVTAGGDYGYT
TRBV6-1	TRBJ1-2	10	ASSEDSYGYT
TRBV20-1	TRBJ2-7	11	SAGRDTSYEQY
TRBV12-3/TRBV12-4	TRBJ2-2	11	ASMGGRTGELF
TRBV20-1	TRBJ1-5	12	SVSAGGSNQPQH
TRBV7-2	TRBJ1-2	12	ASSLAFRIGGYT
TRBV20-1	TRBJ2-7	10	SATQWLDEQY
TRBV18	TRBJ2-5	11	ASSPALQETQY
TRBV29-1	TRBJ2-7	10	SASGQTYEQY
TRBV7-8	TRBJ2-2	14	ASSLRLGATTGELF
TRBV20-1	TRBJ2-2	12	SAHRRRWAGELF
TRBV12-3/TRBV12-4	TRBJ2-3	13	ASSPALRREGTQY
TRBV5-1	TRBJ1-1	12	ASSLTGANTEAF
TRBV10-3	TRBJ2-1	13	AISDRDRVGNEQF
TRBV4-2	TRBJ2-2	16	ASSPLAGDSKGTGELF
TRBV6-5	TRBJ1-1	11	ASSYWRGGKAF
TRBV28	TRBJ2-5	14	ASNDLGTSGRETQY
TRBV2	TRBJ2-1	9	ASSSGSEQF
TRBV28	TRBJ2-1	13	ASSPWIAGDNEQF
TRBV12-3/TRBV12-4	TRBJ2-7	12	ASSFAGGGYEQY
TRBV10-3	TRBJ1-4	11	ATGQGTYEKLF
TRBV7-2	TRBJ2-2	14	ASSLKGAGAVGELF
TRBV15	TRBJ2-7	13	ATSRGRGSSYEQY
TRBV18	TRBJ2-3	14	ASSPPDRGYTDTQY
TRBV7-2	TRBJ2-1	13	ASSLYRGGGNEQF
TRBV7-9	TRBJ1-2	12	ASSAPGESYGYT
TRBV9	TRBJ2-1	12	ASSVGTVYNEQF
TRBV20-1	TRBJ2-2	13	SARDTGSDTGELF
TRBV7-9	TRBJ1-4	12	ASSLSGPPEKLF
TRBV20-1	TRBJ2-1	12	SAPTSGRGGEQF
TRBV20-1	TRBJ1-1	11	SASDFQNTEAF
TRBV20-1	TRBJ1-5	11	SARSQLNQPQH
TRBV12-3/TRBV12-4	TRBJ2-7	12	ASRKLAGPYEQY
TRBV10-3	TRBJ1-5	11	AISPVPERPQH
TRBV5-1	TRBJ2-5	10	ASSLEGQTQY
TRBV2	TRBJ2-2	13	ASSVGGARAGELF
TRBV20-1	TRBJ2-2	13	SANRASGNTGELF
TRBV15	TRBJ1-2	12	ATSRGDITYGYT
TRBV19	TRBJ1-1	12	ASRLEGAATEAF